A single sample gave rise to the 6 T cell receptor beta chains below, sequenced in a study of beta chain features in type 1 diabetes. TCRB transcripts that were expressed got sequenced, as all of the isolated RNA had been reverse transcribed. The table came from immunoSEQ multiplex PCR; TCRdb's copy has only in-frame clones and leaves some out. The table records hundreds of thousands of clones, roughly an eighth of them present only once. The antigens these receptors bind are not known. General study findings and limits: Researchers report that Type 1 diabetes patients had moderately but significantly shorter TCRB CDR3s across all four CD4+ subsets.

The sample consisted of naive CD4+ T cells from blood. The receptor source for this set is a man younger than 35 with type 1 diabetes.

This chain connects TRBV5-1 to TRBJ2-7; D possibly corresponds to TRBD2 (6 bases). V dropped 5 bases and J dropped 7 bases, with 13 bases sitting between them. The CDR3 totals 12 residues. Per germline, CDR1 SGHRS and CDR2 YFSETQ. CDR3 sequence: CASSGGTFEQYF. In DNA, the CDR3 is TGCGCCAGCAGTGGAGGGACGTTTGAGCAGTACTTC.

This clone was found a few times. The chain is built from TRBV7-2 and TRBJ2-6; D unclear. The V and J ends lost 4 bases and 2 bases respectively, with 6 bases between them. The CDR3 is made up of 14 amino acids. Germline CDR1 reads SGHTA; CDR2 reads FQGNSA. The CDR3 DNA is TGTGCCAGCAGCTCTCAAACTGGGGCCAACGTCCTGACTTTC. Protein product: CASSSQTGANVLTF.

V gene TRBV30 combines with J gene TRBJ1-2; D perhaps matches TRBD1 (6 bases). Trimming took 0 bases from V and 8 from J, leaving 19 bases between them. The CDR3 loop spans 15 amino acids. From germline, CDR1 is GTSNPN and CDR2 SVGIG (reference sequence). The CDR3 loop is CAWSVGGGAVDGYTF. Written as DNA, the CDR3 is TGTGCCTGGAGTGTAGGTGGGGGCGCCGTGGACGGCTACACCTTC.

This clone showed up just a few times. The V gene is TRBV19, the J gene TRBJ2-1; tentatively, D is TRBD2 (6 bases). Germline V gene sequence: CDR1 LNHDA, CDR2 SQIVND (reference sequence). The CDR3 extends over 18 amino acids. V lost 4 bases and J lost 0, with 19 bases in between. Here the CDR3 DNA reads TGTGCCAGTAGTAGGGCCCCGCTAGCGATTAGCTCCTACAATGAGCAGTTCTTC. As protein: CASSRAPLAISSYNEQFF.

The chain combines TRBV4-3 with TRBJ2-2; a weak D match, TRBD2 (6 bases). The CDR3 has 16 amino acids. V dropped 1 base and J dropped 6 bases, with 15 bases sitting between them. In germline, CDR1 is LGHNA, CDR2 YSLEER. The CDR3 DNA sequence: TGCGCCAGCAGCCAAGGGAGGGTTTTTTACGCCGGGGAGCTGTTTTTT. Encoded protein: CASSQGRVFYAGELFF.

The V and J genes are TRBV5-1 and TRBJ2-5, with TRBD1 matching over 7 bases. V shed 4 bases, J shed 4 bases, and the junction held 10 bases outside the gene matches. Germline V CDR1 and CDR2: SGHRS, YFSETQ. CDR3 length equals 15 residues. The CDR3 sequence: CASSPDGRGSETQYF. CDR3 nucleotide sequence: TGCGCCAGCAGCCCGGACGGCAGGGGGTCAGAGACCCAGTACTTC.